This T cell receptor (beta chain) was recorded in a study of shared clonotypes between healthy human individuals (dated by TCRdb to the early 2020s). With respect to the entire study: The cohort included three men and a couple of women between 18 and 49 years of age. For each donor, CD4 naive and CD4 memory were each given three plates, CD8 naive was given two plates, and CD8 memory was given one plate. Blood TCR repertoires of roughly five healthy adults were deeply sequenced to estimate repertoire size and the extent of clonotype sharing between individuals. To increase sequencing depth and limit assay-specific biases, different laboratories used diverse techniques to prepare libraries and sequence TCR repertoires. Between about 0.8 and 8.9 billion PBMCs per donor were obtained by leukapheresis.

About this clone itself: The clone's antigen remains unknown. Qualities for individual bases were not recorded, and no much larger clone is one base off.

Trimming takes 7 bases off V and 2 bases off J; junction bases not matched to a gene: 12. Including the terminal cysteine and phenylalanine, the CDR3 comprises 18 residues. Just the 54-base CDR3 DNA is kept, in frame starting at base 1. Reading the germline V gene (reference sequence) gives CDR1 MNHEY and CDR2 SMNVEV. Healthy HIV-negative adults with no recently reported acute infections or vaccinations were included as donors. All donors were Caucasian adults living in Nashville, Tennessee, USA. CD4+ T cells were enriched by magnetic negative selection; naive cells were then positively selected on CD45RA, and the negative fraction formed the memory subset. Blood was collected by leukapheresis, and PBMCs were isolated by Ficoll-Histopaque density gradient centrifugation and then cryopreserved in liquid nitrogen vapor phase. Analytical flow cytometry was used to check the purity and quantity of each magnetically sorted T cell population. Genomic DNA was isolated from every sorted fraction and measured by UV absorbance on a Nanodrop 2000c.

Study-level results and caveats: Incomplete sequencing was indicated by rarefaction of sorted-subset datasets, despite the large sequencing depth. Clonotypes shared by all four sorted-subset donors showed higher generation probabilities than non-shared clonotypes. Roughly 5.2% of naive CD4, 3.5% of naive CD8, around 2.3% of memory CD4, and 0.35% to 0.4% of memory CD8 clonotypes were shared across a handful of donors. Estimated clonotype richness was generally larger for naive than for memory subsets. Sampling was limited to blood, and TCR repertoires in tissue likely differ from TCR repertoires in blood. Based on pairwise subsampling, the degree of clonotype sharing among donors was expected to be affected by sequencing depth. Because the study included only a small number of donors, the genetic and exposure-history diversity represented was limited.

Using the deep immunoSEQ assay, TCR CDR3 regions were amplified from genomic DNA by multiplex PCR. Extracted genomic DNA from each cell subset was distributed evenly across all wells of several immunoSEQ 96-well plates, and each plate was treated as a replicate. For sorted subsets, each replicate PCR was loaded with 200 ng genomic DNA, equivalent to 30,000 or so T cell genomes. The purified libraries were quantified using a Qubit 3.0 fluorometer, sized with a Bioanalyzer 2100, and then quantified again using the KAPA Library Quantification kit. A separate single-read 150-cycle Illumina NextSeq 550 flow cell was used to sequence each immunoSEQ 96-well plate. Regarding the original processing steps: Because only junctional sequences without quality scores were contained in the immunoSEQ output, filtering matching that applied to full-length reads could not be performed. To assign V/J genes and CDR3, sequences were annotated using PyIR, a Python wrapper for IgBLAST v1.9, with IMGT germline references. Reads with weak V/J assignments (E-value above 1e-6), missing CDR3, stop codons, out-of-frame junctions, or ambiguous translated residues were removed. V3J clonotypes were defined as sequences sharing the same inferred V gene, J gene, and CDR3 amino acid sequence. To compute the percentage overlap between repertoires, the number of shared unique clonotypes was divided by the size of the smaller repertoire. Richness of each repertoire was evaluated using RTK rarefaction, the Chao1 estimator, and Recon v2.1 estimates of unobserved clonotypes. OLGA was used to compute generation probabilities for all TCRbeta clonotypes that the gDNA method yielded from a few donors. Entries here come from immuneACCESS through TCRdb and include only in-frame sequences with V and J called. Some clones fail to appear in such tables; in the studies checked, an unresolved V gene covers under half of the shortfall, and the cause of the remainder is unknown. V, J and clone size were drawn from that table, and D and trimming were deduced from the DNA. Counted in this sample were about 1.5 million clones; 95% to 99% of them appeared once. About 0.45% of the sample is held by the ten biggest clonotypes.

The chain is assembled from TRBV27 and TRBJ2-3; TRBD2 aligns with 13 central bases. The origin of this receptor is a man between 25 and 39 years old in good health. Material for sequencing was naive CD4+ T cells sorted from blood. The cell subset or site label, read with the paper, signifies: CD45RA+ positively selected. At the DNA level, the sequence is TGTGCCAGCACCAGACTAGCGGGAGGACTAGAGAACACAGATACGCAGTATTTT. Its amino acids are CASTRLAGGLENTDTQYF.